Reported below is one T cell receptor (beta chain). The antigen remains unidentified. This entry comes from a study of cytomegalovirus exposure and HLA in healthy donors. PCR primers comprised 60 Vbeta and 13 Jbeta primers. TCRdb's copy holds only in-frame clones and misses some; the assay was immunoSEQ multiplex PCR. This table holds about 92,000 clones, under 85% found once. V was pared by 2 bases and J by 7 bases, with 3 bases of the junction left unmatched. The CDR3 length is 13 residues. CDR1 MNHEY and CDR2 SVGAGI come from the germline V gene. Whole-study findings and limits: The presence/absence work took it that sequencing depth was about the same across donors. DRB1 had the most TCR associations and HLA-C the fewest, a later analysis found, with rates varying by HLA locus.

The source of this sequence is a man aged 45-60 years in good health and CMV-seropositive. The chain couples TRBV6-5 to TRBJ2-7; 9 bases align to TRBD1. Material for sequencing was PBMCs. CDR3 loop: CASSYTTGGEQYF. CDR3 bases: TGTGCCAGCAGTTACACGACAGGGGGGGAGCAGTACTTC.